Listed below are T cell receptor beta chains from one sample, sequenced in a study of PD-L1 blockade in urothelial cancer. The table came from immunoSEQ multiplex PCR; TCRdb's copy has only in-frame clones and leaves some out. The table includes some 110,000 clones, around nine tenths detected once. The material sequenced was PBMCs, taken around atezolizumab (anti-PD-L1) treatment. The receptors derive from a man aged 55 to 69 with urothelial cancer. The CDR3 runs from the conserved cysteine through the conserved F or W. Fields, in order: clone size, J gene, D gene, V gene, CDR3 DNA, CDR3 protein. D genes are given only for firm matches. Size tells how often a clone was seen (once, few, many) or the class of an expanded clone, and some rows leave it out.

-	TRBJ2-2	-	TRBV11-3	TGTGCCAGCAGCTTAGATCCCGCTTCAGGTGGCGGGGAGCTGTTTTTT	CASSLDPASGGGELFF
-	TRBJ2-1	-	TRBV9	TGTGCCAGCAGCAGGGGGGGGACTCAGACATATGAGCAGTTCTTC	CASSRGGTQTYEQFF
-	TRBJ1-5	TRBD1	TRBV2	TGTGCCAGCAGTGGCTGGACAGGATTCAATCAGCCCCAGCATTTT	CASSGWTGFNQPQHF
-	TRBJ1-1	-	TRBV9	TGTGCCAGCAGCGTGGGCTGGGGCCAGAACACTGAAGCTTTCTTT	CASSVGWGQNTEAFF
-	TRBJ1-4	-	TRBV15	TGTGCCACTTCCATCCCCTCGGGTGAAAAACTGTTTTTT	CATSIPSGEKLFF
-	TRBJ2-6	-	TRBV23-1	TGCGCCAGCAACGACACCTCTGGGGCCAACGTCCTGACTTTC	CASNDTSGANVLTF
-	TRBJ2-3	-	TRBV10-3	TGTGCCATCAGTCCCGTGGGTAGCGGATTCACAGATACGCAGTATTTT	CAISPVGSGFTDTQYF
few	TRBJ1-3	-	TRBV21-1	TGTGCCAGAGGGAGACAGGTGGACACCATATATTTT	CARGRQVDTIYF
once	TRBJ2-5	TRBD2	TRBV4-2	TGTGCCAGCAGCCAAGGAACTAGCGGCCAAGAGACCCAGTACTTC	CASSQGTSGQETQYF
-	TRBJ2-1	TRBD2	TRBV2	TGTGCCAGCAGGTTAGCGGGGCAGCCCAATGAGCAGTTCTTC	CASRLAGQPNEQFF
-	TRBJ2-3	TRBD2	TRBV5-4	TGTGCCAGCAGCTCTTATTTACTAGCGGGAGAGACAGATACGCAGTATTTT	CASSSYLLAGETDTQYF
-	TRBJ2-2	-	TRBV30	TGTGCCTGGAGTCTCGGGGTAGGCGGGGAGCTGTTTTTT	CAWSLGVGGELFF
-	TRBJ2-2	TRBD2	TRBV28	TGTGCCAGCCCCAGGGGGACTAGCGGGAGCGGCACCGGGGAGCTGTTTTTT	CASPRGTSGSGTGELFF
-	TRBJ1-1	TRBD1	TRBV5-1	TGCGCCAGCAGCTTGGGGGACAGGGAGAACACTGAAGCTTTCTTT	CASSLGDRENTEAFF
-	TRBJ1-2	-	TRBV7-8	TGTGCCAGCAGCTTACAGGGGAGTAACTATGGCTACACCTTC	CASSLQGSNYGYTF
-	TRBJ1-2	-	TRBV7-9	TGTGCCAGCAGACCTCCTGGAGGGTCCTTACTCTATGGCTACACCTTC	CASRPPGGSLLYGYTF
-	TRBJ2-7	TRBD2	TRBV4-1	TGCGCCAGCAGCCAAGCACTAGCGGGGGGCCTAGGGGAGCAGTACTTC	CASSQALAGGLGEQYF
-	TRBJ1-5	-	TRBV12-5	TGTGCTAGTGGTTTGGTACAGGGTCAGCCCCAGCATTTT	CASGLVQGQPQHF
-	TRBJ2-3	-	TRBV4-3	TGCGCCAGCAGCCAAGTGAGATCCAGGTCGACAGATACGCAGTATTTT	CASSQVRSRSTDTQYF
-	TRBJ2-1	TRBD2	TRBV10-2	TGCGCCAGCAGCCCAATGGGACTAGCGGGAGGTGAGCAGTTCTTC	CASSPMGLAGGEQFF
-	TRBJ2-2	-	TRBV5-1	TGCGCCAGCAGCGCCCCGGGCGGGCCCGGGGAGCTGTTTTTT	CASSAPGGPGELFF
-	TRBJ2-5	TRBD1	TRBV7-2	TGTGCCAGCAGCTTACGACAGGGAGAGACCCAGTACTTC	CASSLRQGETQYF
-	TRBJ1-5	TRBD1	TRBV14	TGTGCCAGCAGCCAGGACAGGGTCGGGCCCCAGCATTTT	CASSQDRVGPQHF
-	TRBJ2-3	TRBD1	TRBV9	TGTGCCAGCAGCGCCGGGACAGCCGCAGATACGCAGTATTTT	CASSAGTAADTQYF
few	TRBJ1-1	TRBD1	TRBV5-1	TGCGCCAGCAGCGAGCACCCCTCAGGGACAGTCACTGAAGCTTTCTTT	CASSEHPSGTVTEAFF
-	TRBJ2-4	-	TRBV7-2	TGTGCCAGCATGTCGGGGTACGGCAAAAACATTCAGTACTTC	CASMSGYGKNIQYF
-	TRBJ1-4	TRBD1	TRBV7-3	TGTGCCAGCAGCAGGACAGGGGGACCTAATGAAAAACTGTTTTTT	CASSRTGGPNEKLFF
-	TRBJ2-2	TRBD1	TRBV28	TGTGCCAGCAGGCGCACAGGGGGCGACACCGGGGAGCTGTTTTTT	CASRRTGGDTGELFF
-	TRBJ2-7	-	TRBV5-4	TGTGCCAGCAGGCGCACAGGAGCCTACGAGCAGTACTTC	CASRRTGAYEQYF
-	TRBJ1-3	-	TRBV5-6	TGTGCCAGCAGCTTGGCCACCAGGATGGGAAACACCATATATTTT	CASSLATRMGNTIYF
once	TRBJ2-2	-	TRBV5-6	TGTGCCAGCAGCCCACAGGGCCGCGCGGCCCCCGGGGAGCTGTTTTTT	CASSPQGRAAPGELFF
-	TRBJ2-3	TRBD2	TRBV13	TGTGCCAGCAGCCTTAGACTAGCGGGGAAAACAGATACGCAGTATTTT	CASSLRLAGKTDTQYF
-	TRBJ2-7	-	TRBV19	TGTGCCAGTAGTATAGCACAGGGCTACGAGCAGTACTTC	CASSIAQGYEQYF
-	TRBJ1-3	-	TRBV29-1	TGCAGCGTGCCGGAGACTAACGGAAACACCATATATTTT	CSVPETNGNTIYF
-	TRBJ2-3	TRBD2	TRBV5-4	TGTGCCAGCAGCCCTCTAGCGGGGGGGCACACGCAGTATTTT	CASSPLAGGHTQYF
-	TRBJ1-5	-	TRBV28	TGTGCCAGTGGTAGCCCCAATCAGCCCCAGCATTTT	CASGSPNQPQHF
-	TRBJ2-5	TRBD2	TRBV9	TGTGCCAGCAGCCCGGGACTAGCGGGAGAGACCCAGTACTTC	CASSPGLAGETQYF
-	TRBJ1-5	-	TRBV6-1	TGTGCCAGCAGTGGAGTCTTAGGAGGTCAGCCCCAGCATTTT	CASSGVLGGQPQHF
-	TRBJ1-1	TRBD1	TRBV30	TGTGCCTGGAGTAGACAGGGCGCTGAAGCTTTCTTT	CAWSRQGAEAFF
-	TRBJ2-7	-	TRBV28	TGTGCCACCGATAAGGAGTTTCCACCCTACGAGCAGTACTTC	CATDKEFPPYEQYF
-	TRBJ2-1	-	TRBV2	TGTGCCAGCTTAAAGAGCTCCTACAATGAGCAGTTCTTC	CASLKSSYNEQFF